This T cell receptor (beta chain) was recorded in a study of chemoradiotherapy in HPV16-positive cancers. Study-level findings and limits: During treatment, candidate HPV-specific clones and E7-related motifs expanded in tumor. Better recurrence-free survival went with HPV-responsive T-cell expansion in HPV16-positive patients.

Germline assignment: CDR1 MGHDK and CDR2 SYGVNS. The germline V and J ends were trimmed by 9 bases and 5 bases, with 13 bases remaining between them. This CDR3 contains 12 residues. Repertoires were generated with immunoSEQ multiplex PCR, while TCRdb's copy carries only in-frame clones and drops some. This table has about 10,000 clones, about 80% appearing once. Points on this clone: Its matching antigen is unknown.

Sequenced material: tumor tissue, taken from a patient who underwent chemoradiotherapy. This TCR was recovered from a human donor with HPV-associated anogenital cancer. The rearrangement uses TRBV25-1 and TRBJ1-2; perhaps TRBD1 as D (6 bases). CDR3 nucleotides: TGTGCCAGTTCTCCGGGGGCGTATGGCTACACCTTC. Encoded protein: CASSPGAYGYTF.